This note documents a single T cell receptor beta chain sequence. Its antigen specificity is not known. One base away there is no much larger clone; base qualities are not given. From the germline V gene (reference sequence), CDR1 is MNHEY and CDR2 is SMNVEV. Trimming accounts for 5 bases at V and 8 bases at J, while the number of junction bases matched to no gene is 11. Spanning cysteine to phenylalanine, the CDR3 consists of 15 amino acids. Only the CDR3 part of the read is kept: 45 bases, read in frame from the first base. The data were produced on an Illumina NovaSeq 6000. TCR cDNA was synthesized by 5'RACE template switching, which introduced a universal primer site and unique molecular identifiers. Priming for cDNA synthesis came from both the TCR alpha and TCR beta constant segments. Library amplification used two PCR steps, and the second PCR step added sample barcodes and sequencing adapters. Libraries were sequenced on Illumina HiSeq 2500 (2x100 bp) or NovaSeq (2x150 bp). Per the source publication's procedure: Demultiplexing of reads and collapsing into UMI consensus sequences were performed with MIGEC, and V(D)J alignment was carried out with MiXCR. Clonotypes responding to the vaccine were identified with edgeR on replicate PBMC samples, with the criteria of FDR below 0.01 and a log2 fold change above 5 up to day 15. Bulk clonotypes were assigned CD4 or CD8 identity according to which sequenced CD4 or CD8 repertoire held them at higher abundance. Using fastp at Q25 and MiXCR, TCRdb reprocessed the public reads and kept productive beta chains. Rows are unified per CDR3 protein, each entry keeping the most common DNA and genes. TCRdb, rather than the study authors, made the V and J calls. This sample has some 120,000 distinct CDR3 sequences in its table, and over 8% of those were observed once. The ten largest make up 40% of the sample.

The data belong to a study of T cells after yellow fever vaccination (dated by TCRdb to between 2017 and 2020). Regarding the research as a whole: The SMART-Seq v4 Ultra Low Input RNA kit was used to prepare libraries from fractions with low cell numbers. To follow T-cell clones before and after primary and booster YFV17D yellow fever vaccination, bulk TCR alpha and beta repertoires were sequenced over time. Two healthy male donors, one aged 18 to 30 and one aged 30 to 40 years, were included in the cohort. Blood samples were taken at several timepoints before and after primary and secondary immunization, and bulk PBMC replicates and cell subsets were isolated.

Summary of the overall study and its limitations: A small share of clonotypes occurred in both CD4 and CD8 compartments, likely arising from convergent recombination. Compared with the primary T-cell response, the secondary T-cell response was faster but weaker, reaching its peak on day 5 rather than on day 15. The study included only a couple of donors, which limits how far the findings can be generalized. Computational filtering was required because FACS-sorted repertoires could contain abundant contaminating clonotypes from the bulk population. After the booster, most clones that had expanded after primary vaccination were detected again (about 95% of CD4 and under 90% of CD8), suggesting broad maintenance of memory.

Sample treatment or condition, as interpreted from the label and publication: live attenuated yellow fever vaccine strain. PBMCs were isolated from peripheral blood using a standard Ficoll-Paque protocol. CD4 and CD8 T-cell fractions were isolated with Dynabeads CD4 and CD8 positive selection kits. RNA was extracted with TriZol from bulk PBMCs, CD4 and CD8 fractions, and dextramer-positive and dextramer-negative fractions. This clonotype originated in a man aged 18 to 30 who received the YFV17D yellow fever vaccine. The chain uses TRBV27 and TRBJ2-1; 8 of the junction bases match TRBD2. The sample was CD8+ T cells sorted from PBMCs, taken on the day of the yellow fever booster vaccination. The CDR3 in this case is CASSTGGGRNDEQFF. In nucleotide form, the sequence is TGTGCCAGCAGTACCGGGGGGGGACGGAACGATGAGCAGTTCTTC.